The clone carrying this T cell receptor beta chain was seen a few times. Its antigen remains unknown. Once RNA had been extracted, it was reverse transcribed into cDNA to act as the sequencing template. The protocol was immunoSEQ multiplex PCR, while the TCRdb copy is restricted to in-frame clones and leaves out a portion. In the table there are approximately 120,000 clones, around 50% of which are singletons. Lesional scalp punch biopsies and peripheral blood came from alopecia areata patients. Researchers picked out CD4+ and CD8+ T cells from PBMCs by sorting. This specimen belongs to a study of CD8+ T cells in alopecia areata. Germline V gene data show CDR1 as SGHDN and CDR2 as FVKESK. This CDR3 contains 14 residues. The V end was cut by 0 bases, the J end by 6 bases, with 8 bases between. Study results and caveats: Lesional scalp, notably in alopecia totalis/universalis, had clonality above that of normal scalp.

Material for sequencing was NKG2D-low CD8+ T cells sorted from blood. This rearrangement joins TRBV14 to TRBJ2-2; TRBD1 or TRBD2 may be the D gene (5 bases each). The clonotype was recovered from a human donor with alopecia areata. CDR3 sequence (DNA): TGTGCCAGCAGCCAAGAGCGAGGGGCCGGGGAGCTGTTTTTT. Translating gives CASSQERGAGELFF. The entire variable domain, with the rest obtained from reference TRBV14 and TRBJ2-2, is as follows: EAGVTQFPSHSVIEKGQTVTLRCDPISGHDNLYWYRRVMGKEIKFLLHFVKESKQDESGMPNNRFLAERTGGTYSTLKVQPAELEDSGVYFCASSQERGAGELFFGEGSRLTVL.